This T cell receptor beta chain was retrieved from a study of persistence of HIV-infected CD4 T cells. Turning to the study itself: Donors were ART-treated; their CMV- and Gag-responding CD4+ T cells were isolated.

Remarks on this clone: Its antigen is still unknown.

Stimulation used approximately 9.5 ug/mL lysate from CMV-infected fibroblasts. CD40L/CD69 double-negative CD45RO-high memory CD4+ T cells were collected. General study points: TCR oligoclonality correlated with proviral oligoclonality in the same sorted populations.

Deletions cut 5 bases from V and 5 bases from J, with 13 bases between. The germline CDR1 and CDR2 sequences are MNHEY and SMNVEV (reference sequence). The CDR3 contains 14 residues. The immunoSEQ assay was version 4, run in survey mode. Genomic DNA was diluted to about 9.4 ng/uL, up to roughly 1 ug per sample. Here immunoSEQ multiplex PCR was the method, and the copy in TCRdb shows in-frame clones only, minus some. Of under 40,000 clones in the sample, 82% are singletons; the top ten hold roughly 6.5%. The TCR comes from an adult woman with HIV who was CMV-seropositive. Sequenced material: CD4+ T cells sorted from PBMCs after roughly 19-hour stimulation, taken from a patient who received antiretroviral therapy. The genes are TRBV27 and TRBJ1-5; D gene ambiguous. The CDR3 region has the DNA TGTGCCAGCAGTCTCTCAGGATCCTATCAGCCCCAGCATTTT. The encoded protein is CASSLSGSYQPQHF.